Given below is one T cell receptor beta chain in context. These data are taken from a study of blood T cells in healthy people across ages. The authors ran a second PCR of about 6 to 12 cycles using a sample-barcoded 5' primer and a J-beta primer mix. CDR3-containing paired-end reads numbered at least 2.5 million in each sample. TCRdb itself ran the 5' RACE reads through MiXCR, one entry per CDR3 protein. The top ten hold approximately 10% of the sample, which has about 540,000 distinct CDR3 sequences, 24% seen once. The sample was also linked to a second study, of T cells of mothers and their children.

The TCR comes from a boy younger than 18 in good health. Specimen: blood.

The CDR3 sequence: CASSLGTSGGFEQFF. The CDR3 DNA reads as TGTGCCAGCAGTCTAGGGACTAGCGGGGGGTTTGAGCAGTTCTTC. The rearrangement uses TRBV28 and TRBJ2-1, with TRBD2 matching over 15 bases. The CDR3 loop spans 15 amino acids. The germline CDR1 and CDR2 sequences are MDHEN and SYDVKM. With 5 bases clipped from V and 9 bases from J, the junction kept 5 bases outside the gene matches. The whole variable domain, filled in from reference TRBV28 and TRBJ2-1, reads DVKVTQSSRYLVKRTGEKVFLECVQDMDHENMFWYRQDPGLGLRLIYFSYDVKMKEKGDIPEGYSVSREKKERFSLILESASTNQTSMYLCASSLGTSGGFEQFFGPGTRLTVL.